This T cell receptor (beta chain) was documented in a study of vaccination and CD4 T cells after COVID-19. Whole-study context: The convalescents included six males and four females, and among them two were Hispanic while seven were Caucasian. Broader study findings: It was found that, in convalescent patients, 304 of 307 vaccine-specific clones were spike mono-reactive.

V was cut by 1 base and J by 2 bases, with 11 bases left in between. The CDR3 is 14 residues long. Germline CDR1 and CDR2: DFQATT and SNEGSKA (reference sequence). Documented treatment: approximately nine-day PBMC culture with coronavirus spike peptide pools or control peptides (ViraFEST assay). Prior to the COVID-19 pandemic (2011-2018), the unexposed donor's CD4+ T cells were collected. Under the ViraFEST approach, antigen-specific T cells were expanded with peptide pools and TCRs subsequently sequenced. The culture of about 2 million PBMCs per well included 8 to 10 IU/ml IL-2 and about 10 ug/ml peptide pools. Cultured CD4+ T-cell DNA underwent Oncomine TCR Beta short-read sequencing. Genomic DNA was drawn out of CD4+ T cells grown in culture. TCRdb re-derived calls from the PCR reads in MiXCR, one entry per CDR3 protein. This sample yields roughly 10,000 distinct CDR3 sequences, of which approximately 36% are seen a single time; 15% to 25% belongs to the top ten.

The table lists this clonotype with a few counts. The antigen is undetermined. This sequence joins TRBV20-1 and TRBJ2-5; possibly TRBD1 for D (6 bases). Sequencing was carried out using CD4+ T cells from blood, cultured in vitro. The source is a human donor in good health. Here the CDR3 DNA reads TGCAGTGCTAGAGCCGTCAGGGGACAAGAGACCCAGTACTTC. Translating it yields CSARAVRGQETQYF.